A single sample is the source of the 26 T cell receptor beta chains below, sequenced in a study of blood T cell repertoires in COVID-19. Here immunoSEQ multiplex PCR was the method, and the copy in TCRdb shows in-frame clones only, minus some. Among some 340,000 clones listed, 85% were seen once. The specimen sequenced was peripheral blood. These receptors all come from a woman between 18 and 29 years old with acute or convalescent COVID-19.

This chain joins TRBV11-2 and TRBJ2-2; 7 nucleotides agree with TRBD2. The germline gives CDR1 SGHAT, CDR2 FQNNGV. The J segment lost 1 base and the V segment lost 5 bases, leaving 7 bases of the junction unmatched. The CDR3 contains 16 residues. This chain's CDR3 is CASSAGLAVNTGELFF. The CDR3 bases are TGTGCCAGCAGCGCCGGTCTAGCGGTGAACACCGGGGAGCTGTTTTTT.

The chain recombines TRBV9 with TRBJ1-1, with 7 bases identical to TRBD1. This CDR3 is 15 amino acids long. Germline V gene sequence: CDR1 SGDLS, CDR2 YYNGEE. The V gene end was trimmed by 2 bases and the J gene end by 6 bases; junction bases not matched to a gene: 10. CDR3 in DNA: TGTGCCAGCAGCGTTCTACTGACAGGGAGCGCTGAAGCTTTCTTT. Translation gives CASSVLLTGSAEAFF. Variable domain in full (rest from reference TRBV9 and TRBJ1-1): DSGVTQTPKHLITATGQRVTLRCSPRSGDLSVYWYQQSLDQGLQFLIQYYNGEERAKGNILERFSAQQFPDLHSELNLSSLELGDSALYFCASSVLLTGSAEAFFGQGTRLTVV.

V usage is TRBV2 and J usage is TRBJ1-2, with D uncertain. The length of the CDR3 is 11 residues. The ends were cut back, 8 bases at V and 8 bases at J, with 12 bases in the middle. Germline CDR1 is SNHLY and CDR2 is FYNNEI. The CDR3 here is CASVREEGYTF. The CDR3 coding sequence is TGTGCCAGCGTGCGGGAGGAAGGCTACACCTTC.

V gene TRBV19 combines with J gene TRBJ2-7, with TRBD1 identical over 9 bases. The CDR3 sequence is 14 residues long. The germline CDR1 and CDR2 sequences are LNHDA and SQIVND (reference sequence). The junction had 4 bases not matched to a gene; V was cut back by 3 bases and J by 4 bases. The CDR3 DNA reads as TGTGCCAGTAGTATGGGGACAGGGATATACGAGCAGTACTTC. The encoded protein is CASSMGTGIYEQYF.

Only a few counts were recorded for this clone. This sequence joins TRBV9 and TRBJ1-3, with a tentative D call TRBD1 (6 bases). The V end lost 3 bases, the J end lost 4 bases, and 11 bases lay between the germline ends. Germline V gene data show CDR1 as SGDLS and CDR2 as YYNGEE. The CDR3 has 14 residues. Here the CDR3 reads CASSGDTRGNTIYF. The CDR3 DNA sequence: TGTGCCAGCAGCGGGGACACTAGGGGAAACACCATATATTTT.

The gene calls are TRBV4-2 and TRBJ2-3; weak D call: TRBD2 (6 bases). The germline V gene has CDR1 LGHNA and CDR2 YNFKEQ. This CDR3 is 15 amino acids long. V gave up 6 bases and J gave up 3 bases, with 16 bases separating them. The CDR3 bases are TGTGCCAGCAGTGTCTTCGCGGAGGGGACAGATACGCAGTATTTT. Translation gives CASSVFAEGTDTQYF.

J is TRBJ1-3 and V is TRBV12-5; 8 bases are a match to TRBD1. Germline CDR1 LGHNT, CDR2 FRNRAP. Trimming at V came to 5 bases and at J to 8 bases, leaving 8 bases not matched to a gene. The CDR3 loop spans 14 amino acids. CDR3 in DNA: TGTGCTAGTGGTATGGACAGGGTAGAGGACACCATATATTTT. This codes for CASGMDRVEDTIYF.

The chain carries TRBV9 and TRBJ1-2, with D unclear. The CDR3 length is 17 residues. CDR1 SGDLS and CDR2 YYNGEE come from the germline V gene. Between the trimmed V and J ends, which lost 0 bases and 1 base, there was a span of 16 bases. The CDR3 DNA reads TGTGCCAGCAGCGTAGATCAGGTACCAGCCGTTAACTATGGCTACACCTTC. Translated, it gives CASSVDQVPAVNYGYTF.

The V call is TRBV19, the J call TRBJ2-1, with 9 positions matching TRBD2. The germline V gene has CDR1 LNHDA and CDR2 SQIVND (reference sequence). Trimming removed 8 bases from V and 5 bases from J; junction bases left unmatched: 7. The CDR3 extends over 14 amino acids. CDR3 sequence reads: CASGKRGENNEQFF. In DNA form, the CDR3 reads TGTGCCAGTGGGAAGCGGGGGGAAAACAATGAGCAGTTCTTC. Variable domain in full (rest from reference TRBV19 and TRBJ2-1): DGGITQSPKYLFRKEGQNVTLSCEQNLNHDAMYWYRQDPGQGLRLIYYSQIVNDFQKGDIAEGYSVSREKKESFPLTVTSAQKNPTAFYLCASGKRGENNEQFFGPGTRLTVL.

The genes are TRBV12-3 or TRBV12-4 and TRBJ1-4, with TRBD1 matching over 7 bases. The CDR3 sequence is 13 residues long. J lost 8 bases, V lost 8 bases, and 8 bases had no gene match. The CDR3 DNA follows: TGTGCCAGCCAATGGGACAGATCGGAAAAACTGTTTTTT. Translated, it gives CASQWDRSEKLFF.

The V call is TRBV28, the J call TRBJ2-3; a weak D match, TRBD2 (6 bases). Looked up from germline, CDR1 is MDHEN and CDR2 is SYDVKM. The CDR3 spans 14 residues. Between the trimmed V and J ends, which lost 6 bases and 1 base, there was a span of 11 bases. CDR3 amino acids: CASSRPSGTDTQYF. The CDR3 bases are TGTGCCAGCAGCCGGCCTAGCGGCACAGATACGCAGTATTTT.

The chain uses TRBV7-9 and TRBJ2-7; D gene ambiguous. CDR3 length: 14 residues. From germline, CDR1 is SEHNR and CDR2 FQNEAQ (reference sequence). The V end was cut by 3 bases, the J end by 2 bases, with 11 bases between. The CDR3 here is CASSFGSTTYEQYF. For the CDR3, the DNA is TGTGCCAGCAGCTTTGGTTCTACTACCTACGAGCAGTACTTC.

J is TRBJ2-3 and V is TRBV10-1; D is undetermined. V was pared by 5 bases and J by 4 bases, with 10 bases between. Germline V gene lookup returns CDR1 WNHNN and CDR2 SYGVQD (reference sequence). This CDR3 is 13 amino acids long. In DNA form, the CDR3 reads TGCGCCAGCAGTTTGTTGGCGGCAGATACGCAGTATTTT. Translating it yields CASSLLAADTQYF.

The chain employs TRBV9 and TRBJ2-1; no definite D call. Germline V gene sequence: CDR1 SGDLS, CDR2 YYNGEE. The V end lost 4 bases, the J end lost 5 bases, and 10 bases lay between the germline ends. CDR3 length: 13 residues. CDR3 sequence (DNA): TGTGCCAGCAGCCCTCCTTCAGACAATGAGCAGTTCTTC. This sequence encodes CASSPPSDNEQFF.

This clone was seen a few times. The V and J genes are TRBV3-1 (or the pseudogene TRBV3-2) and TRBJ1-2; TRBD1 aligns across 9 bases. This CDR3 is built from 13 residues. Germline CDR1 and CDR2: LGHDT and YNNKEL (reference sequence). V lost 6 bases to trimming and J lost 7 bases; unmatched junction nucleotides: 6. In DNA form, the CDR3 reads TGTGCCAGCAGTGCAACAGGGGGCTTTGGCTACACCTTC. It yields the protein CASSATGGFGYTF.

A single count supports this clone. The genes are TRBV7-9 and TRBJ2-5, with a weak D call TRBD2 (7 bases). CDR1 and CDR2 (germline): SEHNR, FQNEAQ (reference sequence). Trimming cost V 5 bases and J 4 bases, with 17 bases left between them. The length of the CDR3 is 15 residues. The CDR3 DNA follows: TGTGCCAGCAGCCAAGGGGGGGGCAGGTTAGAGACCCAGTACTTC. Encoded protein: CASSQGGGRLETQYF.

The J gene is TRBJ1-2, the V gene TRBV29-1; the match to TRBD1 covers 8 bases. Germline V gene sequence: CDR1 SQVTM, CDR2 ANQGSEA. V lost 4 bases to trimming and J lost 5 bases; unmatched junction nucleotides: 15. This CDR3 region has 16 residues. DNA of the CDR3: TGCAGCGTTGTCCCCCATCCCGGACAGGGTCGGTATGGCTACACCTTC. This codes for CSVVPHPGQGRYGYTF.

J is TRBJ2-7 and V is TRBV19, with 8 bases identical to TRBD1. The V and J ends lost 8 bases and 2 bases, in that order; junction bases with no gene match: 17. The CDR3 totals 17 residues. Germline loops: CDR1 LNHDA, CDR2 SQIVND (reference sequence). In nucleotides, the CDR3 is TGTGCCAGTCATCAGGGGATTCAGGACAGGGATCCCTACGAGCAGTACTTC. Protein sequence: CASHQGIQDRDPYEQYF.

The rearrangement joins TRBV5-5 to TRBJ1-5; TRBD1 matches 9 bases. The CDR3 totals 14 residues. The V gene's germline CDR1 is SGHKS and CDR2 YYEKEE (reference sequence). The junction had 2 bases not matched to a gene; V was cut back by 3 bases and J by 4 bases. Here the CDR3 DNA reads TGTGCCAGCAGCTGGGACAGGGTGAATCAGCCCCAGCATTTT. It is translated as CASSWDRVNQPQHF.

This sequence joins TRBV19 and TRBJ1-6; TRBD1 agrees at 10 bases. The ends lost 5 bases at V and 7 bases at J; junction bases unmatched: 2. CDR3 length: 14 amino acids. Germline CDR1 LNHDA, CDR2 SQIVND (reference sequence). The CDR3 sequence: CASSLGQGNSPLHF. CDR3 nucleotides: TGTGCCAGTAGTTTGGGACAGGGGAATTCACCCCTCCACTTT.

The chain joins TRBV12-3 or TRBV12-4 to TRBJ1-1; D possibly corresponds to TRBD1 (6 bases). The CDR3 has 12 residues. V lost 5 bases and J 8 bases, leaving 12 bases between the germline ends. This chain's CDR3 is CASSTRDKEAFF. Here the CDR3 DNA reads TGTGCCAGCAGTACCCGGGACAAGGAAGCTTTCTTT.

Only one count was recorded for this clone. The chain employs TRBV7-3 and TRBJ2-1; no clear D. Germline CDR1 SGHTA, CDR2 FQGTGA. V lost 5 bases, J lost 0 bases, and 11 bases lay in between. CDR3 size: 15 residues. The CDR3 region is CASSPSGSSYNEQFF. The CDR3 DNA reads as TGTGCCAGCAGCCCCTCAGGCAGCTCCTACAATGAGCAGTTCTTC.

The chain has TRBV7-8 and TRBJ1-2; 9 bases agree with TRBD1. Germline V gene lookup returns CDR1 SGHVS and CDR2 FQNEAQ. J lost 8 bases, V lost 5 bases, and 6 bases had no gene match. The CDR3 covers 13 residues. CDR3 sequence reads: CASSPDRGDGYTF. CDR3 bases: TGTGCCAGCAGCCCGGACAGGGGAGACGGCTACACCTTC.

V and J are TRBV3-1 (or the pseudogene TRBV3-2) and TRBJ2-2, with D tentatively TRBD1 (7 bases). This CDR3 contains 17 residues. Per the germline V gene, CDR1 is LGHDT and CDR2 is YNNKEL (reference sequence). V lost 4 bases and J lost 0, with 15 bases in between. Here the CDR3 reads CASSLSRGASNTGELFF. The CDR3 nucleotides read TGTGCCAGCAGCCTTTCCAGGGGGGCCTCGAACACCGGGGAGCTGTTTTTT.

This chain links TRBV19 with TRBJ1-1; 8 nucleotides align to TRBD1. V lost 5 bases to trimming and J lost 4 bases; unmatched junction nucleotides: 6. The CDR3 is made up of 14 amino acids. The germline V gene has CDR1 LNHDA and CDR2 SQIVND (reference sequence). The CDR3 reads CASSAGQGSTEAFF. The CDR3 DNA follows: TGTGCCAGTAGTGCAGGACAGGGTAGCACTGAAGCTTTCTTT.

The V gene is TRBV7-3, the J gene TRBJ2-2, with 7 bases that match TRBD1. Germline CDR1 and CDR2: SGHTA and FQGTGA. The CDR3 totals 15 residues. With 4 bases clipped from V and 4 bases from J, the junction kept 6 bases outside the gene matches. The CDR3 loop is CASSSPGQSTGELFF. The CDR3, as DNA: TGTGCCAGCAGCTCCCCGGGACAGTCCACCGGGGAGCTGTTTTTT.